The clone carrying this T cell receptor beta chain occurred many times. The authors amplified TCR beta CDR3 regions from RNA transcripts. HTBI primers were used in a first-round RT-PCR, which preceded a second-round multiplex PCR. MiXCR, run by TCRdb on the multiplex PCR reads, gives a single entry per CDR3 protein. Among 500,000 to 700,000 distinct CDR3 sequences listed, roughly 39% were seen once. Trimming took 7 bases from V and 1 from J; bases not matched to a gene: 7. The CDR3 spans 14 residues. From germline, CDR1 is DFQATT and CDR2 SNEGSKA (reference sequence). This sample was taken from a study of Graves' ophthalmopathy and Graves' hyperthyroidism.

V gene TRBV20-1 combines with J gene TRBJ1-5; 7 nucleotides line up with TRBD1. The source material was peripheral blood or thyroid tissue (not recorded which). The sequence derives from an adult man with Graves' hyperthyroidism. In DNA form, the CDR3 reads TGCAGTGTTGGCAGGGGGATAAGCAATCAGCCCCAGCATTTT. It encodes CSVGRGISNQPQHF.